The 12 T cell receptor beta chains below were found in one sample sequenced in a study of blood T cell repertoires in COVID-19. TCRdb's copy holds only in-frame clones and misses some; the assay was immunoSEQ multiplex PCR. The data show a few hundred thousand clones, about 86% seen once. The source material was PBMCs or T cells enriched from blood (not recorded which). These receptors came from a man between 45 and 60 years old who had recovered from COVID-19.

CDR3 sequence: CASSTRTPSGTDTQYF. The CDR3 DNA reads TGTGCCAGCAGCACCAGGACCCCCTCGGGGACAGATACGCAGTATTTT. V is TRBV11-3 and J is TRBJ2-3, with D perhaps matching TRBD2 (5 bases). CDR3 length: 16 residues. Trimming stripped 5 bases from V and 3 bases from J, with 18 bases between. Germline assignment: CDR1 SGHNT and CDR2 YENEEA.

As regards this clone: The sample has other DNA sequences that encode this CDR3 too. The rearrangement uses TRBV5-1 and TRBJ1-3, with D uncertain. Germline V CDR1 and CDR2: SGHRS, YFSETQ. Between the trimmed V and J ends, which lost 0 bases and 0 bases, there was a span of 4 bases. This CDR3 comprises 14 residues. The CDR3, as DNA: TGCGCCAGCAGCTTGGACGGCTCTGGAAACACCATATATTTT. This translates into CASSLDGSGNTIYF. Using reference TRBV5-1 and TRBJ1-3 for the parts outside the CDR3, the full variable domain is KAGVTQTPRYLIKTRGQQVTLSCSPISGHRSVSWYQQTPGQGLQFLFEYFSETQRNKGNFPGRFSGRQFSNSRSEMNVSTLELGDSALYLCASSLDGSGNTIYFGEGSWLTVV.

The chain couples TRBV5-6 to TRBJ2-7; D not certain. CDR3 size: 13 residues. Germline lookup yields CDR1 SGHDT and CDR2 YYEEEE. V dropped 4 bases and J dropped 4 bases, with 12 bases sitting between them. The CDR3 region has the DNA TGTGCCAGCAGCCCATCACTGACTTACGAGCAGTACTTC. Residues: CASSPSLTYEQYF.

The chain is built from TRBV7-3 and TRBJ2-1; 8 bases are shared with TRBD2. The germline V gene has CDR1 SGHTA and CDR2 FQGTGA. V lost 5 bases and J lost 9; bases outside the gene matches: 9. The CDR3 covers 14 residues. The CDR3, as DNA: TGTGCCAGCAGCCCCCCGACTAGCGCGAGTGAGCAGTTCTTC. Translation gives CASSPPTSASEQFF.

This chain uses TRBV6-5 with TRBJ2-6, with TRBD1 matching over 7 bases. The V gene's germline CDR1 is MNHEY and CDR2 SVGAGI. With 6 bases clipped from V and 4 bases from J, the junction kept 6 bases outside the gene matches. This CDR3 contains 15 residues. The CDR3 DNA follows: TGTGCCAGCAGACCAACAGGGGTAGGGGCCAACGTCCTGACTTTC. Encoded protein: CASRPTGVGANVLTF.

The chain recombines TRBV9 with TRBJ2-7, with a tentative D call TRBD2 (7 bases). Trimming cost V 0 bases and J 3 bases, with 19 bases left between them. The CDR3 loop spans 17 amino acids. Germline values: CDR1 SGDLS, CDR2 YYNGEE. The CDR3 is CASSVAGGGGMIYEQYF. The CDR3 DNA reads TGTGCCAGCAGCGTAGCTGGGGGGGGCGGGATGATCTACGAGCAGTACTTC.

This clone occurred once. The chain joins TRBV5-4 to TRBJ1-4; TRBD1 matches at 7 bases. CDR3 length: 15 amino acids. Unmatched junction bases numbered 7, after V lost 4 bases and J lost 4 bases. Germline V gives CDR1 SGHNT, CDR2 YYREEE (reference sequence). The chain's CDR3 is CASSLRTGRNEKLFF. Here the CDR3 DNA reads TGTGCCAGCAGCCTACGGACAGGCCGTAATGAAAAACTGTTTTTT.

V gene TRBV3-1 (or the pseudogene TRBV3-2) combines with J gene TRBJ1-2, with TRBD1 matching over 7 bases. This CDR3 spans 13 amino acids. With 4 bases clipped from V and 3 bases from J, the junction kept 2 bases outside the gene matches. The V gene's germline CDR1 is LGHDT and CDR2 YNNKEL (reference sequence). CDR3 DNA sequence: TGTGCCAGCAGCCGAACAGGGGACTATGGCTACACCTTC. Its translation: CASSRTGDYGYTF.

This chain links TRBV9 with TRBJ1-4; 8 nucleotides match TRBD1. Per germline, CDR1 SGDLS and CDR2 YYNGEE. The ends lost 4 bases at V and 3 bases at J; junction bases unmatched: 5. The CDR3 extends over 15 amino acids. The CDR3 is CASSITQGANEKLFF. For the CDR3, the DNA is TGTGCCAGCAGCATTACACAGGGGGCTAATGAAAAACTGTTTTTT.

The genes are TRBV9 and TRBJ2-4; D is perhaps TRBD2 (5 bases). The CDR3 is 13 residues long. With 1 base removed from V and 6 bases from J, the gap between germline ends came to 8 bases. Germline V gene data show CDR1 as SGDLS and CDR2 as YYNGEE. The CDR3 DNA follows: TGTGCCAGCAGCGTAAGTGGAGGAAACATTCAGTACTTC. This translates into CASSVSGGNIQYF. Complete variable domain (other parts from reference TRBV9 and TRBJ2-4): DSGVTQTPKHLITATGQRVTLRCSPRSGDLSVYWYQQSLDQGLQFLIQYYNGEERAKGNILERFSAQQFPDLHSELNLSSLELGDSALYFCASSVSGGNIQYFGAGTRLSVL.

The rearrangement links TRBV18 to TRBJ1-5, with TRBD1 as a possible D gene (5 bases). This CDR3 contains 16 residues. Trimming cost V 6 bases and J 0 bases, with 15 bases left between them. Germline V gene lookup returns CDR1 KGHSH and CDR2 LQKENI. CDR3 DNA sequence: TGTGCCAGCTCCCCCTGGGGCACCGATAGCAATCAGCCCCAGCATTTT. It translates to CASSPWGTDSNQPQHF.

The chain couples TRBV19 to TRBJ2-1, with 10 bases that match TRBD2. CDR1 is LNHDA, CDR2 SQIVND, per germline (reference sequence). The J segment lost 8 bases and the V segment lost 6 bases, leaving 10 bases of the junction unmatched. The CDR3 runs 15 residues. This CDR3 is CASRPSGREKDEQFF. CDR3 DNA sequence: TGTGCCAGTAGACCCAGCGGGAGGGAAAAGGATGAGCAGTTCTTC.